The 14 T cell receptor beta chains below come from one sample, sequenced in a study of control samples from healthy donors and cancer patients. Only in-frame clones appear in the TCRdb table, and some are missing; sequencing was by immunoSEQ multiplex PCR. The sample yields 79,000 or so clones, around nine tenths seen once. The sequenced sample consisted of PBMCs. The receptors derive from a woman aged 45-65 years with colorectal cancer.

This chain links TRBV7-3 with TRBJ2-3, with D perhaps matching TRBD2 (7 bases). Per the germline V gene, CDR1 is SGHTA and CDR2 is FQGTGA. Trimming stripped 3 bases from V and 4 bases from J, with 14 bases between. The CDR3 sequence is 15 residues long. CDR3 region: CASSFRGGWADTQYF. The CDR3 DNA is TGTGCCAGCAGCTTTAGGGGGGGCTGGGCAGATACGCAGTATTTT.

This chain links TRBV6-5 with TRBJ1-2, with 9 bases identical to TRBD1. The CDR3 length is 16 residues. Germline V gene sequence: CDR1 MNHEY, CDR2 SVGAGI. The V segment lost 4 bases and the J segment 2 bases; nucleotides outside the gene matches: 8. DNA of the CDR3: TGTGCCAGCAGTTCGGGACAGGGAACTTCGAACTATGGCTACACCTTC. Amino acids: CASSSGQGTSNYGYTF.

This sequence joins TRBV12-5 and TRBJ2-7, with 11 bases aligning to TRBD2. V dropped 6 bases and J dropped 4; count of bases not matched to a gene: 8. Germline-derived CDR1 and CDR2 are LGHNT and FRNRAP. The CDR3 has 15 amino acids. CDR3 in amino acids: CASGLAGGPKYEQYV. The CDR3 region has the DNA TGTGCTAGTGGGTTAGCGGGGGGGCCGAAGTACGAGCAGTACGTC.

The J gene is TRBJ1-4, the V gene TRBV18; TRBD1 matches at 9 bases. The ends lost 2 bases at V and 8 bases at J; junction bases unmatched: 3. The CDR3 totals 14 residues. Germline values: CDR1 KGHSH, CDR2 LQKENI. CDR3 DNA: TGTGCCAGCTCACCAACGGGACAGGGAGAAAAACTGTTTTTT. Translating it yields CASSPTGQGEKLFF.

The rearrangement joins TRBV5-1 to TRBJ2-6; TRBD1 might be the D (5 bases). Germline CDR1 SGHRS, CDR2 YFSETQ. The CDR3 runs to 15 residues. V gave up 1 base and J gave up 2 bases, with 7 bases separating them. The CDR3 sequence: CASSLLGAGANVLTF. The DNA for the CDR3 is TGCGCCAGCAGCTTGCTAGGGGCTGGGGCCAACGTCCTGACTTTC.

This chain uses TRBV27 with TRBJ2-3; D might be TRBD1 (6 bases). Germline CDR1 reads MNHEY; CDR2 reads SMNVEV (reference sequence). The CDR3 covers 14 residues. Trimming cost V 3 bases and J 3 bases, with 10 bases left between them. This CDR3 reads CASSFNRETDTQYF. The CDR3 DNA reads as TGTGCCAGCAGTTTTAACAGGGAAACAGATACGCAGTATTTT.

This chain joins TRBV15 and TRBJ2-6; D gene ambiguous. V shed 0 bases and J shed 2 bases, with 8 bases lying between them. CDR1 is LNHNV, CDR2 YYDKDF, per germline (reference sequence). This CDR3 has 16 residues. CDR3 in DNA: TGTGCCACCAGCAGAGAGGGGTTAGCTGGGGCCAACGTCCTGACTTTC. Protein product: CATSREGLAGANVLTF.

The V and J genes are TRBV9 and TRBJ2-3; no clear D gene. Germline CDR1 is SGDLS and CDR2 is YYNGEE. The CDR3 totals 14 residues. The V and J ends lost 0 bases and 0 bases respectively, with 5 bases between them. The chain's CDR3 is CASSVEGSTDTQYF. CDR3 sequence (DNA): TGTGCCAGCAGCGTAGAAGGCAGCACAGATACGCAGTATTTT.

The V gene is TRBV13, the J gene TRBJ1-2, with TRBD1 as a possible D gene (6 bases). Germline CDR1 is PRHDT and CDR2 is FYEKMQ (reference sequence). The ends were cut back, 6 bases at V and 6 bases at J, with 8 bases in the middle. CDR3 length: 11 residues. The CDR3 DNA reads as TGTGCCAGCAGACCAGGGGATGGCTACACCTTC. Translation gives CASRPGDGYTF.

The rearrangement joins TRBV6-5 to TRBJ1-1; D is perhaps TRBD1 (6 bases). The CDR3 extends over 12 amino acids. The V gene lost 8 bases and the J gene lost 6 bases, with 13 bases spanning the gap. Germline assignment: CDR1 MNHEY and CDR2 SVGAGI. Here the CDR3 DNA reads TGTGCCAGCGGTCGGGGGGCCTCTGAAGCTTTCTTT. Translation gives CASGRGASEAFF.

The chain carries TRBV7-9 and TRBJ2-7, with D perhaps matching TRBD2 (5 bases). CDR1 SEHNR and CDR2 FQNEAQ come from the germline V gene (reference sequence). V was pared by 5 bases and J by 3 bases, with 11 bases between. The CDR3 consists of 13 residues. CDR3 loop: CASSENGIYEQYV. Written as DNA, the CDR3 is TGTGCCAGCAGCGAGAACGGGATCTACGAGCAGTACGTC.

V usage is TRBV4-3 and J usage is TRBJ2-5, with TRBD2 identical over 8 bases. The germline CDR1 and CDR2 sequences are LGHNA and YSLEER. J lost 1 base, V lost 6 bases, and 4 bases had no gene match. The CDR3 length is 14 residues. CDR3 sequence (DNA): TGCGCCAGCAGTCGCGGGGGGCCCCAAGAGACCCAGTACTTC. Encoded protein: CASSRGGPQETQYF.

The CDR3 reads CSASLLGQAYGYTF. The CDR3, as DNA: TGCAGTGCTAGTTTATTGGGGCAGGCCTATGGCTACACCTTC. The V gene is TRBV20-1, the J gene TRBJ1-2; tentative D call: TRBD1 (5 bases). Trimming shortened V by 3 bases and J by 4 bases, and 15 bases separated the two germline ends. This CDR3 is built from 14 residues. Germline V gives CDR1 DFQATT, CDR2 SNEGSKA (reference sequence).

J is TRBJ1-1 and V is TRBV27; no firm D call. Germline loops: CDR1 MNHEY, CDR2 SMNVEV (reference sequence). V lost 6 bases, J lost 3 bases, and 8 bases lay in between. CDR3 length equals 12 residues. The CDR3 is CASRRDYTEAFF. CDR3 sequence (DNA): TGTGCCAGCAGAAGGGATTACACTGAAGCTTTCTTT.